One sample yielded the 20 T cell receptor beta chains listed below, sequenced in a study of cytomegalovirus exposure and HLA in healthy donors. Both 60 Vbeta primers and 13 Jbeta primers went into the PCR. Assay: immunoSEQ multiplex PCR; the TCRdb copy retains only in-frame clones and omits some. This table has approximately 150,000 clones, 75% appearing once. Source material: PBMCs. The source is a man aged 35 to 55 in good health and CMV-seronegative.

This clone was recorded only once. V gene TRBV5-1 combines with J gene TRBJ2-7; tentatively, D is TRBD1 (6 bases). The germline V gene has CDR1 SGHRS and CDR2 YFSETQ. V dropped 6 bases and J dropped 0 bases, with 13 bases sitting between them. The CDR3 consists of 14 residues. The CDR3, as DNA: TGCGCCAGCAAAGCCCGGACAGACTCCTACGAGCAGTACTTC. Residues: CASKARTDSYEQYF.

The V and J genes are TRBV6-5 and TRBJ2-7, with TRBD1 as a possible D gene (6 bases). V gave up 6 bases and J gave up 1 base, with 16 bases separating them. The CDR3 sequence is 15 residues long. Germline lookup yields CDR1 MNHEY and CDR2 SVGAGI. The CDR3 DNA reads as TGTGCCAGCAGCCGCGCACTCGGGACATCCTACGAGCAGTACTTC. Its translation is CASSRALGTSYEQYF.

This clone was observed once. The chain has TRBV29-1 and TRBJ2-7; possible D gene TRBD1, 6 bases. The V and J ends lost 1 base and 0 bases respectively, with 13 bases between them. Germline V gene sequence: CDR1 SQVTM, CDR2 ANQGSEA. The CDR3 extends over 15 amino acids. This chain's CDR3 is CSVEGRTESSYEQYF. The CDR3, as DNA: TGCAGCGTTGAAGGCAGGACAGAGAGCTCCTACGAGCAGTACTTC.

This clone was found once. The chain couples TRBV5-1 to TRBJ2-5, with 12 bases lining up with TRBD1. V was clipped by 5 bases and J by 6 bases; unmatched bases: 8. The germline gives CDR1 SGHRS, CDR2 YFSETQ. The CDR3 has 15 amino acids. This CDR3 reads CASSRGTGGEQTQYF. CDR3 DNA sequence: TGCGCCAGCAGTAGGGGGACAGGGGGCGAGCAGACCCAGTACTTC.

The V and J genes are TRBV5-1 and TRBJ1-1, with TRBD1 as a possible D gene (6 bases). Germline V lookup: CDR1 SGHRS, CDR2 YFSETQ. This CDR3 contains 14 residues. V was trimmed by 4 bases and J by 3 bases, leaving 13 bases between them. CDR3 bases: TGCGCCAGCAGCGGAGGACAGCAGTACACTGAAGCTTTCTTT. This translates into CASSGGQQYTEAFF.

This clone was counted only a few times. The rearrangement links TRBV7-3 to TRBJ1-1; tentative D call: TRBD1 (5 bases). The CDR3 is 15 amino acids. Germline V gives CDR1 SGHTA, CDR2 FQGTGA. Trimming took off 2 bases at V and 1 base at J, with 11 bases between the two ends. This CDR3 reads CASSLGGLGNTEAFF. Written as DNA, the CDR3 is TGTGCCAGCAGCTTAGGGGGGTTGGGGAACACTGAAGCTTTCTTT.

This clone appeared a single time. The chain recombines TRBV5-1 with TRBJ2-5; 8 positions agree with TRBD1. This CDR3 spans 13 amino acids. Per the germline V gene, CDR1 is SGHRS and CDR2 is YFSETQ. After removal of 7 bases from V and 1 base from J, the junction contained 3 bases not matched to a gene. The CDR3 reads CASCGTGQETQYF. The CDR3 nucleotides are TGCGCCAGCTGCGGGACAGGCCAAGAGACCCAGTACTTC.

V is TRBV7-9 and J is TRBJ2-5; maybe TRBD2 (5 bases). This CDR3 is built from 15 residues. Trimming removed 1 base from V and 2 bases from J, with 11 bases in between. Germline CDR1 is SEHNR and CDR2 is FQNEAQ (reference sequence). The CDR3 here is CASSLVLRGQETQYF. The CDR3 nucleotides read TGTGCCAGCAGCTTAGTGCTACGGGGACAAGAGACCCAGTACTTC.

The table lists this clone with a few counts. This chain uses TRBV6-5 with TRBJ2-7, with D possibly TRBD1 on 6 matching bases. Germline V gene sequence: CDR1 MNHEY, CDR2 SVGAGI. Trimming cost V 6 bases and J 3 bases, with 18 bases left between them. This CDR3 contains 15 residues. The CDR3: CASSTGMAVFYEQYF. The CDR3 nucleotides read TGTGCCAGCAGCACAGGGATGGCAGTGTTCTACGAGCAGTACTTC.

The chain uses TRBV7-3 and TRBJ2-2, with 13 positions matching TRBD2. The CDR3 totals 17 residues. Germline trimming cut 5 bases from V and 5 bases from J; bases unmatched to any gene: 8. Per germline, CDR1 SGHTA and CDR2 FQGTGA. CDR3 sequence (DNA): TGTGCCAGCAGCCCCCAACTAGCGGGGGGGCAGACCGGGGAGCTGTTTTTT. It is translated as CASSPQLAGGQTGELFF.

This chain links TRBV28 with TRBJ2-7, with unresolved D. Between the trimmed V and J ends, which lost 4 bases and 3 bases, there was a span of 10 bases. Germline CDR1 is MDHEN and CDR2 is SYDVKM. This CDR3 spans 13 amino acids. The CDR3 region has the DNA TGTGCCAGCAGTTCTCCCCGTTTCTACGAGCAGTACTTC. It yields the protein CASSSPRFYEQYF.

This sequence joins TRBV19 and TRBJ1-1; perhaps TRBD1 as D (6 bases). The CDR3 runs to 16 residues. Trimming left V 7 bases short and J 1 base short, with 19 bases between. Germline lookup yields CDR1 LNHDA and CDR2 SQIVND (reference sequence). Here the CDR3 reads CASKPGTLGGNTEAFF. The DNA for the CDR3 is TGTGCCAGTAAACCAGGGACACTGGGTGGGAACACTGAAGCTTTCTTT.

Remarks on this clone: A junction boundary mismatches the germline segment, possibly from a read error. The chain employs TRBV10-1 and TRBJ1-5; D perhaps matches TRBD1 (6 bases). The CDR3 covers 16 residues. Germline CDR1 and CDR2: WNHNN and SYGVQD (reference sequence). This CDR3 reads CASRDSGQISNRPQHF. CDR3 in DNA: TGCGCCAGCAGGGATTCAGGACAGATTAGCAATCGGCCCCAGCATTTT.

J is TRBJ2-5 and V is TRBV4-1; tentatively, D is TRBD2 (7 bases). The V end was cut by 0 bases, the J end by 4 bases, with 15 bases between. This CDR3 has 16 residues. CDR1 and CDR2 from the germline V gene are MGHRA and YSYEKL. CDR3 DNA: TGCGCCAGCAGCCAAGATTGGAGGGGGGGCGGAGAGACCCAGTACTTC. Amino acid sequence: CASSQDWRGGGETQYF.

This chain joins TRBV6-5 and TRBJ1-5; unclear D gene. From germline, CDR1 is MNHEY and CDR2 SVGAGI. V lost 8 bases and J lost 0, with 11 bases in between. This CDR3 comprises 14 residues. CDR3 loop: CASRSELSNQPQHF. The DNA of the CDR3 is TGTGCCAGCCGTTCGGAGCTTAGCAATCAGCCCCAGCATTTT.

The V gene is TRBV7-6, the J gene TRBJ2-1; D is possibly TRBD1 (5 bases). V was trimmed by 4 bases and J by 8 bases, leaving 15 bases between them. Germline V gene lookup returns CDR1 SGHVS and CDR2 FNYEAQ. The CDR3 has 14 amino acids. DNA for the CDR3: TGTGCCAGCAGCTCGTGGGGCCCTAGGGATGAGCAGTTCTTC. It specifies CASSSWGPRDEQFF.

The gene calls are TRBV25-1 and TRBJ2-1; TRBD1 matches 8 bases. Germline V gene data show CDR1 as MGHDK and CDR2 as SYGVNS. CDR3 size: 15 residues. V shed 2 bases and J 4 bases; nucleotides not matched to a gene: 4. The chain's CDR3 is CASSERDRSYNEQFF. The CDR3 DNA reads as TGTGCCAGCAGTGAAAGGGACAGGTCTTACAATGAGCAGTTCTTC.

The chain combines TRBV15 with TRBJ1-6; D call uncertain. V was pared by 1 base and J by 0 bases, with 7 bases between. The CDR3 covers 16 residues. Germline CDR1 reads LNHNV; CDR2 reads YYDKDF (reference sequence). CDR3 in amino acids: CATSRARSSYNSPLHF. CDR3 bases: TGTGCCACCAGCAGAGCCCGGAGCTCCTATAATTCACCCCTCCACTTT.

This clone was found a few times. V is TRBV9 and J is TRBJ1-2; maybe TRBD1 (5 bases). V lost 0 bases and J 4 bases, leaving 10 bases between the germline ends. The CDR3 sequence is 14 residues long. The germline gives CDR1 SGDLS, CDR2 YYNGEE. The CDR3 DNA sequence: TGTGCCAGCAGCGTAGATAAGGGGCCCTATGGCTACACCTTC. It is translated as CASSVDKGPYGYTF.

The V and J genes are TRBV4-1 and TRBJ1-5; D is ambiguous. The V end lost 1 base, the J end lost 3 bases, and 10 bases lay between the germline ends. Germline CDR1 and CDR2: MGHRA and YSYEKL. CDR3 size: 15 residues. The CDR3 DNA is TGCGCCAGCAGCCAAGGTACGGTCGTCAATCAGCCCCAGCATTTT. Its translation: CASSQGTVVNQPQHF.